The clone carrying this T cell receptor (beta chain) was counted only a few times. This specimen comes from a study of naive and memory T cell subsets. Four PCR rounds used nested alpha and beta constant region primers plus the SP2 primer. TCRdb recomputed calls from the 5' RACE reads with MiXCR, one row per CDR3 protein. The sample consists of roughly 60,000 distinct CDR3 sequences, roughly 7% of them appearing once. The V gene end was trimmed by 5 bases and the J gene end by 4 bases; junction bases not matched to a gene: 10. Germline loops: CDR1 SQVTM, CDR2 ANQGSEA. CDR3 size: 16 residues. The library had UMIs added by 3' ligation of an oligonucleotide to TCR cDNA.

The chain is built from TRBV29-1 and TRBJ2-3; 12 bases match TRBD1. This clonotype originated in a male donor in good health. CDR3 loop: CSVTRDRGRTADTQYF. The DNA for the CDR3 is TGCAGCGTTACCCGGGACAGGGGGCGAACGGCAGATACGCAGTATTTT.